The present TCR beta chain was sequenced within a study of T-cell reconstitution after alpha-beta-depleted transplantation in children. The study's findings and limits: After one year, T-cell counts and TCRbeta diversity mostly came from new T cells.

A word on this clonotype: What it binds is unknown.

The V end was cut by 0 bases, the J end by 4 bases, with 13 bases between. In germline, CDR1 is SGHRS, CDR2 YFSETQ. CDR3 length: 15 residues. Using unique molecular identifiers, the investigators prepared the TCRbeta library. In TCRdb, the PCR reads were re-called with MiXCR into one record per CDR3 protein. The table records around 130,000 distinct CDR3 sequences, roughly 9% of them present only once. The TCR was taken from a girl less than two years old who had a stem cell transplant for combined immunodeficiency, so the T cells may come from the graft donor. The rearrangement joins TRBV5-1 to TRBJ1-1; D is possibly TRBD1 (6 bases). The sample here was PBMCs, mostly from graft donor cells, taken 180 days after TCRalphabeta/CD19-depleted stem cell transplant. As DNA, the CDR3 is TGCGCCAGCAGCTTGGCCGGGGGGGCTGGCACTGAAGCTTTCTTT. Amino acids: CASSLAGGAGTEAFF.